The present TCR beta chain was sequenced within a study of post-analysis software for immune sequencing data. Study in general: Included courses were relapsing-remitting and secondary progressive multiple sclerosis; progressive-relapsing multiple sclerosis was also included.

Carried by the TCR beta cDNA libraries were unique molecular identifiers. T cells numbering roughly 0.9 to 10 million yielded cDNA molecules that totaled roughly 500,000. From the PCR reads, TCRdb called clonotypes with MiXCR, one entry per CDR3 protein. The sample consists of around 710,000 distinct CDR3 sequences, roughly 46% of them appearing once. The study's findings and limits: There was significantly lower normalized Chao1 diversity in multiple sclerosis patients than in controls. Comparison of patients with controls showed 5 or 6 TRBV segments more frequent in patients, TRBV5-6, TRBV5-1 and TRBV20-1 among them. Same-batch preparations were strongly co-clustered by F measure.

Germline V lookup: CDR1 SGHDT, CDR2 YYEEEE. The CDR3 length is 12 residues. The ends lost 7 bases at V and 7 bases at J; junction bases unmatched: 3. This clonotype was counted a few times. Its antigen is undetermined. The V and J genes are TRBV5-6 and TRBJ1-4; 8 nucleotides match TRBD1. This receptor was taken from a girl aged 5-17 years with multiple sclerosis. The sequenced sample consisted of blood. The CDR3 sequence is CASGTGGEKLFF. CDR3 sequence (DNA): TGTGCCAGCGGGACAGGCGGTGAAAAACTGTTTTTT.